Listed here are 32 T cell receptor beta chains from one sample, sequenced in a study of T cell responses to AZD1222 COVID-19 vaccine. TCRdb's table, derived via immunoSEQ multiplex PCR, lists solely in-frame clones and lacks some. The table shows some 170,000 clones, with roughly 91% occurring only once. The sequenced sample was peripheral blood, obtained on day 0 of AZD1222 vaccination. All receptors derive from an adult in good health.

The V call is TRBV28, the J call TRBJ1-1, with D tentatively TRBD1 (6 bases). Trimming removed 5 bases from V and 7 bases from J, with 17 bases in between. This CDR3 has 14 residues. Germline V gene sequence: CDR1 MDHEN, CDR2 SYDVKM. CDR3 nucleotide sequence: TGTGCCAGCAGTAATACAGGGAGAGTAAGTGAAGCTTTCTTT. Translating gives CASSNTGRVSEAFF. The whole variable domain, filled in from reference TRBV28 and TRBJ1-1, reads DVKVTQSSRYLVKRTGEKVFLECVQDMDHENMFWYRQDPGLGLRLIYFSYDVKMKEKGDIPEGYSVSREKKERFSLILESASTNQTSMYLCASSNTGRVSEAFFGQGTRLTVV.

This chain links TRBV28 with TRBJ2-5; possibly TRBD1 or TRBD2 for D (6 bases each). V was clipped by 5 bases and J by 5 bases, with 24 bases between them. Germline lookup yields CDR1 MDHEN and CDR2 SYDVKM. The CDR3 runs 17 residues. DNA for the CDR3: TGTGCCAGCAGTCCTACCACGTACACGGGGGCTGGGGAGACCCAGTACTTC. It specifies CASSPTTYTGAGETQYF.

The CDR3 here is CASTKQEGYEQYF. The CDR3 nucleotides are TGTGCCAGCACGAAACAGGAGGGCTACGAGCAGTACTTC. The chain employs TRBV2 and TRBJ2-7; tentatively, D is TRBD2 (6 bases). The CDR3 runs to 13 residues. Trimming cost V 7 bases and J 3 bases, with 13 bases left between them. In germline, CDR1 is SNHLY, CDR2 FYNNEI.

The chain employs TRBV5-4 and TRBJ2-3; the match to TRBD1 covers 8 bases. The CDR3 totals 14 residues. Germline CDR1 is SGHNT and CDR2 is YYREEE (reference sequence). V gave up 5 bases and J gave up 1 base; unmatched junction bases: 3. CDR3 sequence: CASSLQGGTDTQYF. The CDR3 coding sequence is TGTGCCAGCAGTCTACAGGGGGGCACAGATACGCAGTATTTT. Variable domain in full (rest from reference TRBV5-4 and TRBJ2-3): ETGVTQSPTHLIKTRGQQVTLRCSSQSGHNTVSWYQQALGQGPQFIFQYYREEENGRGNFPPRFSGLQFPNYSSELNVNALELDDSALYLCASSLQGGTDTQYFGPGTRLTVL.

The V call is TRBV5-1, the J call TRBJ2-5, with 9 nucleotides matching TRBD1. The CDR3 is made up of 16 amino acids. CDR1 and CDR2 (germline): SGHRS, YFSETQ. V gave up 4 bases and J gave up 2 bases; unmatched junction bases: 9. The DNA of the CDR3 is TGCGCCAGCAGCAATACCGGGACAGGGAGACAAGAGACCCAGTACTTC. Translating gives CASSNTGTGRQETQYF.

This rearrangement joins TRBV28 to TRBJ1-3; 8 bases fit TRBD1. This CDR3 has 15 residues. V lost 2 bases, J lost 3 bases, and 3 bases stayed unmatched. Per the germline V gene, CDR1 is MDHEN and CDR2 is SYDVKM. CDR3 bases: TGTGCCAGCAGTTTACAGGGGGCGGGTGGAAACACCATATATTTT. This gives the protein CASSLQGAGGNTIYF.

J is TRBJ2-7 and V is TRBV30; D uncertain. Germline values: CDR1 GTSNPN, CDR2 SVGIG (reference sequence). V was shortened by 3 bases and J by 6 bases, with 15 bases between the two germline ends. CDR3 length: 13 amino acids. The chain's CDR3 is CAWSRPPGGEQYF. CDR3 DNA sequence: TGTGCCTGGAGCAGGCCTCCTGGCGGCGAGCAGTACTTC.

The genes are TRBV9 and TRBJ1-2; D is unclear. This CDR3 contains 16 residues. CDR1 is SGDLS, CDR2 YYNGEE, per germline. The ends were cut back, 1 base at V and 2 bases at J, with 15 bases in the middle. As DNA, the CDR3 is TGTGCCAGCAGCGTATCCCTAAGGGAAGGGAACTATGGCTACACCTTC. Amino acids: CASSVSLREGNYGYTF.

The CDR3 sequence is CASSVLPDTNSGNTIYF. CDR3 in DNA: TGTGCCAGCAGCGTCCTTCCGGACACGAACTCTGGAAACACCATATATTTT. V and J are TRBV9 and TRBJ1-3; tentatively, D is TRBD1 (5 bases). CDR3 length: 17 amino acids. Germline loops: CDR1 SGDLS, CDR2 YYNGEE. Trimming stripped 2 bases from V and 0 bases from J, with 15 bases between.

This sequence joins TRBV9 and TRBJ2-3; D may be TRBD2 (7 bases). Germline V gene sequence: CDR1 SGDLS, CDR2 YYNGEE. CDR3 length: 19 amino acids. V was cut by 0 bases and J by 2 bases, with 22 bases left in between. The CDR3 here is CASSVGAGAKPPHTDTQYF. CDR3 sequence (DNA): TGTGCCAGCAGCGTAGGTGCGGGGGCGAAACCTCCTCACACAGATACGCAGTATTTT.

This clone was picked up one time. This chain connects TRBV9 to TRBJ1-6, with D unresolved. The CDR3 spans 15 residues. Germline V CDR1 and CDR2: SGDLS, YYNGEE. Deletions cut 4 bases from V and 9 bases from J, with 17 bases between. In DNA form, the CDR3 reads TGTGCCAGCAGCCCCGGTCCCAAGGAGGGTTCACCCCTCCACTTT. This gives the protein CASSPGPKEGSPLHF. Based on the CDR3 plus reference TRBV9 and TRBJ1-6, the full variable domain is DSGVTQTPKHLITATGQRVTLRCSPRSGDLSVYWYQQSLDQGLQFLIQYYNGEERAKGNILERFSAQQFPDLHSELNLSSLELGDSALYFCASSPGPKEGSPLHFGNGTRLTVT.

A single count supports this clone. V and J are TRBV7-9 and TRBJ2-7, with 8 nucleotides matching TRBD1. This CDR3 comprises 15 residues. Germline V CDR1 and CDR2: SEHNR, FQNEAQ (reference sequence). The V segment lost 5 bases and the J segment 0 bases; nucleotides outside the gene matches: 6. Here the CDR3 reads CASSAGGSGSYEQYV. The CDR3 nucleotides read TGTGCCAGCAGCGCAGGGGGCTCAGGCTCCTACGAGCAGTACGTC.

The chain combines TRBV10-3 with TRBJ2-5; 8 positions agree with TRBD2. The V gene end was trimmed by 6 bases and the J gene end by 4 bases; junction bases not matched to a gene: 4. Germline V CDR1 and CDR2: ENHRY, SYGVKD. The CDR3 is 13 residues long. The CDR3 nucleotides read TGTGCCATCAGGGCGGGGGGCAGAGAGACCCAGTACTTC. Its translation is CAIRAGGRETQYF.

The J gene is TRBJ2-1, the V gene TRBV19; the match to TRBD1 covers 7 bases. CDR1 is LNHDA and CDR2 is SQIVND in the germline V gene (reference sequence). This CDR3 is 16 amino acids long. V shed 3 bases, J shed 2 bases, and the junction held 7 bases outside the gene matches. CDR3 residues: CASSIGAGGAYNEQFF. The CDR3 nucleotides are TGTGCCAGTAGTATCGGCGCAGGGGGAGCCTACAATGAGCAGTTCTTC.

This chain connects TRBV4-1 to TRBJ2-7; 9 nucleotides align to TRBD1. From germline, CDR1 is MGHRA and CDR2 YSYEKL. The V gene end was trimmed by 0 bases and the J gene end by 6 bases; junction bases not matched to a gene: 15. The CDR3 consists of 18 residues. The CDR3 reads CASSQDLQTGGAIVEQYF. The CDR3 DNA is TGCGCCAGCAGCCAAGATCTCCAAACAGGGGGCGCGATAGTCGAGCAGTACTTC.

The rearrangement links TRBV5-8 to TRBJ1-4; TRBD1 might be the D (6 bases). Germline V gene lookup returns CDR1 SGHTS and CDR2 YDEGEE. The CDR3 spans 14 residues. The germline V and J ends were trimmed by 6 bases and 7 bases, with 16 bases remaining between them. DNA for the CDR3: TGTGCCAGCAAACAGGGTAATAGGATTGAAAAACTGTTTTTT. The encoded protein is CASKQGNRIEKLFF.

The CDR3 sequence: CASSLTGLTYEQYF. The CDR3 DNA follows: TGTGCCAGCAGTTTAACTGGTCTGACCTACGAGCAGTACTTC. The chain uses TRBV28 and TRBJ2-7; D gene ambiguous. Germline loops: CDR1 MDHEN, CDR2 SYDVKM. This CDR3 has 14 residues. V was cut by 2 bases and J by 2 bases, with 10 bases left in between.

CDR3: CASSWQGRYSPLHF. The CDR3 region has the DNA TGTGCCAGCAGTTGGCAGGGGAGGTATTCACCCCTCCACTTT. The chain is built from TRBV27 and TRBJ1-6; maybe TRBD1 (6 bases). Trimming stripped 4 bases from V and 8 bases from J, with 12 bases between. The CDR3 consists of 14 residues. From germline, CDR1 is MNHEY and CDR2 SMNVEV (reference sequence).

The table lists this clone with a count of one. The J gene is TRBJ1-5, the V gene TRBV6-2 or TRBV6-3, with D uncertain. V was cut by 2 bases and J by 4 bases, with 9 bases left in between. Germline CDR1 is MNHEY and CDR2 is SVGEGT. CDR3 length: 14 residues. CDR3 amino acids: CASSYVERNQPQHF. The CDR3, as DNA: TGTGCCAGCAGTTACGTCGAGAGAAATCAGCCCCAGCATTTT.

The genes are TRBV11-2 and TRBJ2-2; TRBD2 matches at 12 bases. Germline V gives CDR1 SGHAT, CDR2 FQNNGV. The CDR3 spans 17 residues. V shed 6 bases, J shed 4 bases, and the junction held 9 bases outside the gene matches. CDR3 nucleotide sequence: TGTGCCAGCAGGTCTTTACTAGCGGGGGGTCCCACCGGGGAGCTGTTTTTT. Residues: CASRSLLAGGPTGELFF.

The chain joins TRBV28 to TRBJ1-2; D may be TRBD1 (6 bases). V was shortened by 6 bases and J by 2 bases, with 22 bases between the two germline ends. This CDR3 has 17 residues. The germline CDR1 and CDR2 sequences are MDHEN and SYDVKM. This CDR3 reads CASRITTATGFNYGYTF. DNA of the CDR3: TGTGCCAGCAGAATTACGACCGCTACAGGGTTCAACTATGGCTACACCTTC.

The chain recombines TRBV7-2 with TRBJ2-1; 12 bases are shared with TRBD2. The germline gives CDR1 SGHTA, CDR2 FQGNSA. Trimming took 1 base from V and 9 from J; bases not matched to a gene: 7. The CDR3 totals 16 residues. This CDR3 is CASSLVPTSGRSEQFF. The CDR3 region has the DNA TGTGCCAGCAGCTTAGTCCCGACTAGCGGGAGAAGTGAGCAGTTCTTC.

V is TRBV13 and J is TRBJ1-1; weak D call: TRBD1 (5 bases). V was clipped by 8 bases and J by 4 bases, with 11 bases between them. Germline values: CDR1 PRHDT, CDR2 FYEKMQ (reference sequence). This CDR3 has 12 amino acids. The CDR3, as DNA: TGTGCCAGCCAGTTGGGGGGCACTGAAGCTTTCTTT. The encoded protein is CASQLGGTEAFF.

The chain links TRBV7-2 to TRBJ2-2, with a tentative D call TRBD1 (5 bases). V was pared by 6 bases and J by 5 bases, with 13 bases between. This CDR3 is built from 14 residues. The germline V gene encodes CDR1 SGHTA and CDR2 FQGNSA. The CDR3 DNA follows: TGTGCCAGCAGGAAAGCAGGGCGAACCGGGGAGCTGTTTTTT. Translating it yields CASRKAGRTGELFF. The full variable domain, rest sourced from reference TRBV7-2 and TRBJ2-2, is GAGVSQSPSNKVTEKGKDVELRCDPISGHTALYWYRQSLGQGLEFLIYFQGNSAPDKSGLPSDRFSAERTGGSVSTLTIQRTQQEDSAVYLCASRKAGRTGELFFGEGSRLTVL.

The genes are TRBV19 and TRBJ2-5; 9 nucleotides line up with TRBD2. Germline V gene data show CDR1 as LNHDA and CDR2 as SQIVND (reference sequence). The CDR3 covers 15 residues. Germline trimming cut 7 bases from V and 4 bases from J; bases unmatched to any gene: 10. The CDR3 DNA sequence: TGTGCCAGTAAAGACGGCGGGAGGGCCCGAGAGACCCAGTACTTC. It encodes CASKDGGRARETQYF.

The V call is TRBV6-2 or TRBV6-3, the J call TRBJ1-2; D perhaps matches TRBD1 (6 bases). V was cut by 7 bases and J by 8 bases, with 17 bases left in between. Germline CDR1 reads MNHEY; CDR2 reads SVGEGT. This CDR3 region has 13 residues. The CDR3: CASTPTGSRGYTF. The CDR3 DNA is TGTGCCAGCACCCCGACAGGTTCGAGGGGCTACACCTTC.

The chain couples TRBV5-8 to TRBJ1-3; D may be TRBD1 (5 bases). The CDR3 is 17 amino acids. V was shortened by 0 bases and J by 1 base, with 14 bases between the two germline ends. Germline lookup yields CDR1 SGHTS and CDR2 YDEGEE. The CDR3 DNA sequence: TGTGCCAGCAGCTTGGGACAGCTTTCCTCTTCTGGAAACACCATATATTTT. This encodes CASSLGQLSSSGNTIYF.

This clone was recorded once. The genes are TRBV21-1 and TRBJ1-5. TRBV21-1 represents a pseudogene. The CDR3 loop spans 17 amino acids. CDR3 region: CASSKAGEGCSHQPQHF. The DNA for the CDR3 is TGTGCCAGCAGCAAAGCTGGGGAGGGATGCAGCCATCAGCCCCAGCATTTT.

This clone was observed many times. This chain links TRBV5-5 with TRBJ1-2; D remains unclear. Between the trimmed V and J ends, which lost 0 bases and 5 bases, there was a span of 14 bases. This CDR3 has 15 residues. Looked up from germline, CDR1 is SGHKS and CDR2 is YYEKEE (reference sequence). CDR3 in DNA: TGTGCCAGCAGCTTGGAGACACCCGGAAAGTATGGCTACACCTTC. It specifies CASSLETPGKYGYTF.

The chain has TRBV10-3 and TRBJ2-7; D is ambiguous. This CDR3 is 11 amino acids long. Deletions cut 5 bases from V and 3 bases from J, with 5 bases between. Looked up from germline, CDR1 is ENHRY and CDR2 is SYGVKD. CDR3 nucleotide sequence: TGTGCCATCAGTAATCTCTACGAGCAGTACTTC. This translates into CAISNLYEQYF.

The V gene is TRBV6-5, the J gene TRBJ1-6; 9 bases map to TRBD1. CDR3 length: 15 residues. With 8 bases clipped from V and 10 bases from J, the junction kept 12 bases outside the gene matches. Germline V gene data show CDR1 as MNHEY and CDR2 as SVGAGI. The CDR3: CASRGTGQGWSPLHF. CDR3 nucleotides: TGTGCCAGCCGAGGGACGGGACAGGGTTGGTCACCCCTCCACTTT.

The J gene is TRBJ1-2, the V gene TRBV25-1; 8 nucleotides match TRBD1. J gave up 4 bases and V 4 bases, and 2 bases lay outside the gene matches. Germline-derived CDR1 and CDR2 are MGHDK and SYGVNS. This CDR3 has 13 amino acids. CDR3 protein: CASSVDRAYGYTF. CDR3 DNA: TGTGCCAGCAGTGTGGACAGGGCCTATGGCTACACCTTC.